What follows are 22 T cell receptor beta chains derived from one specimen sequenced in a study of blood T cell repertoires in COVID-19. Using immunoSEQ multiplex PCR, the repertoire was profiled, and TCRdb retains in-frame clones only, with some absent. The repertoire has roughly 100,000 clones, roughly 91% of them found once; the top ten carry approximately 4.8%. Sequencing used peripheral blood. These receptor sequences come from an elderly woman with active COVID-19.

The chain has TRBV2 and TRBJ2-1, with D possibly matching TRBD2 (9 bases). There are 19 residues in the CDR3. CDR1 is SNHLY and CDR2 is FYNNEI in the germline V gene. Trimming left V 3 bases short and J 6 bases short, with 27 bases between. DNA for the CDR3: TGTGCCAGCAGTGAGGGGACAGGCCAGGGACTAGCACCCTTCAATGAGCAGTTCTTC. It translates to CASSEGTGQGLAPFNEQFF.

V and J are TRBV6-2 or TRBV6-3 and TRBJ1-5; TRBD1 might be the D (5 bases). Trimming removed 2 bases at V and 2 bases at J, with 7 bases between. CDR1 is MNHEY and CDR2 is SVGEGT in the germline V gene. This CDR3 is built from 14 residues. Written as DNA, the CDR3 is TGTGCCAGCAGTTACGGGGGGGGCAATCAGCCCCAGCATTTT. This translates into CASSYGGGNQPQHF.

The V and J genes are TRBV18 and TRBJ2-2; D possibly corresponds to TRBD1 (5 bases). Trimming left V 3 bases short and J 1 base short, with 9 bases between. CDR1 is KGHSH, CDR2 LQKENI, per germline. The length of the CDR3 is 15 residues. This CDR3 reads CASSPQGGNTGELFF. CDR3 DNA: TGTGCCAGCTCACCTCAGGGCGGGAACACCGGGGAGCTGTTTTTT.

In regard to this clone: Other nucleotide sequences from this sample produce the same CDR3. The CDR3 sequence is CASRISGSTDTQYF. CDR3 DNA sequence: TGTGCCAGCAGGATTAGCGGAAGCACAGATACGCAGTATTTT. The chain joins TRBV28 to TRBJ2-3; the D gene is possibly TRBD2 (6 bases). CDR3 size: 14 residues. Trimming removed 6 bases from V and 0 bases from J, with 10 bases in between. Germline V lookup: CDR1 MDHEN, CDR2 SYDVKM.

V and J are TRBV3-1 (or the pseudogene TRBV3-2) and TRBJ2-1; the D gene is possibly TRBD2 (6 bases). The CDR3 runs 15 residues. Germline CDR1 is LGHDT and CDR2 is YNNKEL (reference sequence). V was cut by 2 bases and J by 7 bases, with 15 bases left in between. CDR3 residues: CASSQLGTLGNEQFF. The CDR3 region has the DNA TGTGCCAGCAGCCAACTGGGGACTTTGGGGAATGAGCAGTTCTTC.

The chain has TRBV3-1 (or the pseudogene TRBV3-2) and TRBJ2-7, with D perhaps matching TRBD2 (6 bases). The CDR3 extends over 15 amino acids. Germline lookup yields CDR1 LGHDT and CDR2 YNNKEL (reference sequence). The V gene lost 5 bases and the J gene lost 3 bases, with 17 bases spanning the gap. The CDR3 loop is CASSEPGTCHYEQYF. The DNA of the CDR3 is TGTGCCAGCAGCGAGCCCGGGACTTGCCACTACGAGCAGTACTTC.

The V and J genes are TRBV6-2 or TRBV6-3 and TRBJ2-7; TRBD2 matches 9 bases. CDR3 size: 14 residues. With V trimmed by 2 bases and J by 4 bases, 3 bases remained unmatched. Germline CDR1 and CDR2: MNHEY and SVGEGT. CDR3 in DNA: TGTGCCAGCAGTTACGCTAGCGGGATATACGAGCAGTACTTC. Its protein is CASSYASGIYEQYF.

The chain employs TRBV7-2 and TRBJ1-3, with D possibly TRBD1 on 5 matching bases. The CDR3 has 16 residues. With 5 bases removed from V and 0 bases from J, the gap between germline ends came to 14 bases. CDR1 SGHTA and CDR2 FQGNSA come from the germline V gene. The CDR3 loop reads CASSPPWGLSGNTIYF. The CDR3 nucleotides read TGTGCCAGCAGCCCCCCCTGGGGACTCTCTGGAAACACCATATATTTT.

The chain carries TRBV7-3 and TRBJ1-2, with 8 bases aligning to TRBD1. The germline V gene has CDR1 SGHTA and CDR2 FQGTGA. The V gene end was trimmed by 4 bases and the J gene end by 5 bases; junction bases not matched to a gene: 3. This CDR3 contains 13 residues. The CDR3 nucleotides are TGTGCCAGCAGCTCCCGACAGGGGTATGGCTACACCTTC. It is translated as CASSSRQGYGYTF.

The chain employs TRBV11-2 and TRBJ2-5; D unclear. Trimming left V 0 bases short and J 2 bases short, with 10 bases between. Looked up from germline, CDR1 is SGHAT and CDR2 is FQNNGV. The length of the CDR3 is 15 residues. CDR3 in DNA: TGTGCCAGCAGCTTAGAGGTAACGGTACAAGAGACCCAGTACTTC. Its protein product is CASSLEVTVQETQYF. The complete variable domain, with remaining parts taken from reference TRBV11-2 and TRBJ2-5, reads EAGVAQSPRYKIIEKRQSVAFWCNPISGHATLYWYQQILGQGPKLLIQFQNNGVVDDSQLPKDRFSAERLKGVDSTLKIQPAKLEDSAVYLCASSLEVTVQETQYFGPGTRLLVL.

This rearrangement joins TRBV18 to TRBJ2-7, with a tentative D call TRBD1 (6 bases). The CDR3 runs to 14 residues. Germline CDR1 KGHSH, CDR2 LQKENI. Trimming removed 3 bases from V and 0 bases from J, with 9 bases in between. CDR3 coding DNA: TGTGCCAGCTCACCGCAGGGGAGCTCCTACGAGCAGTACTTC. Translation gives CASSPQGSSYEQYF.

V usage is TRBV14 and J usage is TRBJ2-1; tentatively, D is TRBD1 (5 bases). The germline V gene encodes CDR1 SGHDN and CDR2 FVKESK. Trimming cost V 0 bases and J 8 bases, with 17 bases left between them. This CDR3 is built from 16 residues. CDR3 protein: CASSQDLGEGVDEQFF. The CDR3 bases are TGTGCCAGCAGCCAAGATTTAGGGGAAGGGGTCGATGAGCAGTTCTTC.

The chain carries TRBV7-2 and TRBJ2-2; no definite D call. Between the trimmed V and J ends, which lost 5 bases and 1 base, there was a span of 5 bases. This CDR3 is 13 amino acids long. Per germline, CDR1 SGHTA and CDR2 FQGNSA. Here the CDR3 DNA reads TGTGCCAGCAGCCTCTTGAACACCGGGGAGCTGTTTTTT. It codes for CASSLLNTGELFF.

V gene TRBV5-4 combines with J gene TRBJ2-7; TRBD2 agrees at 10 bases. This CDR3 spans 16 amino acids. The V gene's germline CDR1 is SGHNT and CDR2 YYREEE (reference sequence). The J segment lost 0 bases and the V segment lost 0 bases, leaving 3 bases of the junction unmatched. The DNA for the CDR3 is TGTGCCAGCAGCTTGGGAGCGGGAGGGAGCTCCTACGAGCAGTACTTC. Translation: CASSLGAGGSSYEQYF.

The CDR3 region has the DNA TGTGCCAGCAGCCAAAATCAGGGATTGATAGGTGGCTACACCTTC. Its protein is CASSQNQGLIGGYTF. V is TRBV4-2 and J is TRBJ1-2, with D possibly TRBD1 on 5 matching bases. The CDR3 sequence is 15 residues long. V was shortened by 2 bases and J by 7 bases, with 17 bases between the two germline ends. CDR1 LGHNA and CDR2 YNFKEQ come from the germline V gene.

The CDR3 reads CASSPLSLRNEQYF. The CDR3 DNA reads TGTGCCAGCAGTCCCCTCTCGTTGAGGAACGAGCAGTACTTC. The rearrangement links TRBV28 to TRBJ2-7, with no clear D. The V end lost 5 bases, the J end lost 5 bases, and 16 bases lay between the germline ends. CDR3 length: 14 residues. CDR1 and CDR2 from the germline V gene are MDHEN and SYDVKM.

This sequence joins TRBV4-1 and TRBJ2-5; 8 bases fit TRBD1. CDR3 length equals 13 residues. With 3 bases clipped from V and 3 bases from J, the junction kept 0 bases outside the gene matches. Per the germline V gene, CDR1 is MGHRA and CDR2 is YSYEKL. The CDR3 DNA follows: TGCGCCAGCAGCCAGGGACAGGAAGAGACCCAGTACTTC. This sequence encodes CASSQGQEETQYF.

This clone was observed a handful of times. V and J are TRBV28 and TRBJ2-1; 12 bases align to TRBD2. The CDR3 loop spans 16 amino acids. Germline V gives CDR1 MDHEN, CDR2 SYDVKM. The J segment lost 2 bases and the V segment lost 4 bases, leaving 3 bases of the junction unmatched. In nucleotides, the CDR3 is TGTGCCAGCAGTTCCCTAGCGGGAGGGCCCTACAATGAGCAGTTCTTC. Its protein product is CASSSLAGGPYNEQFF.

This clone has a single count. The V call is TRBV3-1 (or the pseudogene TRBV3-2), the J call TRBJ2-2, with TRBD2 identical over 12 bases. J lost 3 bases, V lost 8 bases, and 7 bases had no gene match. Germline V CDR1 and CDR2: LGHDT, YNNKEL (reference sequence). This CDR3 region has 16 residues. The chain's CDR3 is CASENGLAGYTGELFF. The CDR3 DNA follows: TGTGCCAGCGAGAACGGACTAGCGGGATACACCGGGGAGCTGTTTTTT.

The chain has TRBV9 and TRBJ1-2, with 9 bases matching TRBD1. The CDR3 length is 13 residues. Germline V gives CDR1 SGDLS, CDR2 YYNGEE. V shed 3 bases, J shed 6 bases, and the junction held 3 bases outside the gene matches. The CDR3 loop reads CASSAGQGNGYTF. The CDR3 bases are TGTGCCAGCAGCGCCGGACAGGGGAATGGCTACACCTTC.

The rearrangement joins TRBV5-1 to TRBJ2-5; weak D call: TRBD1 (6 bases). The V gene's germline CDR1 is SGHRS and CDR2 YFSETQ. This CDR3 spans 15 amino acids. V was cut by 0 bases and J by 3 bases, with 12 bases left in between. The CDR3 protein is CASSLAGTTKETQYF. The CDR3 region has the DNA TGCGCCAGCAGCTTGGCCGGGACAACAAAAGAGACCCAGTACTTC.

The genes are TRBV28 and TRBJ1-4, with D possibly matching TRBD1 (5 bases). The CDR3 loop spans 14 amino acids. Germline V gene data show CDR1 as MDHEN and CDR2 as SYDVKM. With 2 bases removed from V and 4 bases from J, the gap between germline ends came to 8 bases. This CDR3 reads CASSLPTVNEKLFF. The CDR3 DNA is TGTGCCAGCAGTTTACCGACAGTTAATGAAAAACTGTTTTTT.